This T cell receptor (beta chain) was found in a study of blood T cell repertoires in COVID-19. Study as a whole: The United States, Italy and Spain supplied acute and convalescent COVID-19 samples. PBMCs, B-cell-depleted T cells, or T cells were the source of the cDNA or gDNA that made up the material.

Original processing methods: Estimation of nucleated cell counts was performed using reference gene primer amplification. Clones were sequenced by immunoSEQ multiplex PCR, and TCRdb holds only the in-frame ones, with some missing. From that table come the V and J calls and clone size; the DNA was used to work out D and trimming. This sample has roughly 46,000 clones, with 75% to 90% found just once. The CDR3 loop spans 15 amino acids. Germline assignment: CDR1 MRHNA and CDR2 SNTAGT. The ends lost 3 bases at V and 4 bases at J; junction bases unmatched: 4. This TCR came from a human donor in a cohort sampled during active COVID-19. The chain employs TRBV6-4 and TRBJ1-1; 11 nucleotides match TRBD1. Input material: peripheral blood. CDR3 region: CASSESGQGVTEAFF. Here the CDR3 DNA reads TGTGCCAGCAGTGAATCGGGACAGGGGGTCACTGAAGCTTTCTTT.